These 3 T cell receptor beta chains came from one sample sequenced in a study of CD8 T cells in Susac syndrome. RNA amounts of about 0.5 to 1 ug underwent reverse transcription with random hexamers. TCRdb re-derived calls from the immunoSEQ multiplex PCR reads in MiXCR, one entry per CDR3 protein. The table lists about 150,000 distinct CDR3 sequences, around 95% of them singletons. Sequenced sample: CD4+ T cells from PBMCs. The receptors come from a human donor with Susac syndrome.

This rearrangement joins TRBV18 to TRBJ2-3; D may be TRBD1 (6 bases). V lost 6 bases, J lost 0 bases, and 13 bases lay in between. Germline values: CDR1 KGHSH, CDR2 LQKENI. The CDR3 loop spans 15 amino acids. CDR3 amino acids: CASSWGPSSTDTQYF. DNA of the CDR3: TGTGCCAGCTCGTGGGGGCCTTCTAGCACAGATACGCAGTATTTT.

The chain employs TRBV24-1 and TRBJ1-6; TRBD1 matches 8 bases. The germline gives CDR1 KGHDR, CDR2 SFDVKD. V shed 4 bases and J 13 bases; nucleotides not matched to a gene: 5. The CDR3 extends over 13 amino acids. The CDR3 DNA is TGTGCCACCAGTGACGGGACAGGTGTTCCCCTCCACTTT. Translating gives CATSDGTGVPLHF.

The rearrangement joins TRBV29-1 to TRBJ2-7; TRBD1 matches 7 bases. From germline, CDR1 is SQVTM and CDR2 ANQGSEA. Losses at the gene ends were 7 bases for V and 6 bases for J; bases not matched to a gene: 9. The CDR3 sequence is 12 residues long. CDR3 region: CSGGQELSEQYF. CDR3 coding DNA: TGCAGCGGCGGACAGGAGCTCAGCGAGCAGTACTTC.